This TCR beta chain was recovered during a study of shared clonotypes between healthy human individuals. Regarding the study as a whole: Rarefaction analysis demonstrated incomplete sorted-subset sequencing notwithstanding large depth. When naive CD4 clonotypes were compared across a handful of donors, approximately 5% were shared. The authors sampled blood alone, and tissue repertoires likely differ.

Per the germline V gene, CDR1 is MDHEN and CDR2 is SYDVKM. J lost 7 bases, V lost 5 bases, and 2 bases had no gene match. CDR3 length equals 12 residues. In regard to this clone: No antigen is known for it.

Sequencing was performed with immunoSEQ multiplex PCR; in TCRdb, only in-frame clones are kept and a portion is missing. The sample contains under 650,000 clones, 90% to 96% of which appear only once. Specimen: naive CD4+ T cells sorted from blood. Subset given: CD45RA+ positively selected. V is TRBV28 and J is TRBJ2-1; 7 positions agree with TRBD1. This TCR came from a young woman in good health. In nucleotides, the CDR3 is TGTGCCAGCAGTGACAGGGCAAATGAGCAGTTCTTC. Its translation: CASSDRANEQFF.